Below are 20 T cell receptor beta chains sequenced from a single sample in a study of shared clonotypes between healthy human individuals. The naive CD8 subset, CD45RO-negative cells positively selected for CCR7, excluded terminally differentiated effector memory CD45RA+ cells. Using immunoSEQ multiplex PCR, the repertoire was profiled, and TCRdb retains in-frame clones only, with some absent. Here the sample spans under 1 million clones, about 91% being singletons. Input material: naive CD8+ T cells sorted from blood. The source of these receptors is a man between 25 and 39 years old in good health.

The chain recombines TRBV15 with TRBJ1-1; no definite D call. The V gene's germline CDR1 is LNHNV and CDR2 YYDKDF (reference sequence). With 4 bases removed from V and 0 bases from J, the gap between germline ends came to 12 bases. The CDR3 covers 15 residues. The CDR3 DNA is TGTGCCACCAGCAAAGATCGGGCACTGAACACTGAAGCTTTCTTT. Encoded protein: CATSKDRALNTEAFF.

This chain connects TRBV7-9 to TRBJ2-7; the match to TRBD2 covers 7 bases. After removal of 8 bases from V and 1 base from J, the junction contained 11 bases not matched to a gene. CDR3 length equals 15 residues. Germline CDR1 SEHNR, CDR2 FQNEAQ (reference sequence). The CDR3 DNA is TGTGCCAGCGGTTCGGGGAGCGGGGCTTCCTACGAGCAGTACTTC. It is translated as CASGSGSGASYEQYF.

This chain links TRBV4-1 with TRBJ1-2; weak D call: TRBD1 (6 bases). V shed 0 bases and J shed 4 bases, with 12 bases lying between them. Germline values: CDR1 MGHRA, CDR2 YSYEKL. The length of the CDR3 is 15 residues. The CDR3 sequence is CASSQDLSGVYGYTF. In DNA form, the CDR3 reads TGCGCCAGCAGCCAAGATCTGTCAGGGGTCTATGGCTACACCTTC.

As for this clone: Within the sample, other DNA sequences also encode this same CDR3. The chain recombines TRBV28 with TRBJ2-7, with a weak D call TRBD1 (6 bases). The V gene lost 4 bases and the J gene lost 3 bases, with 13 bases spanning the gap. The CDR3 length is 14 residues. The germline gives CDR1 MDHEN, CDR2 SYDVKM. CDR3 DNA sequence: TGTGCCAGCAGTTCCCTGACAGGAGTCTACGAGCAGTACTTC. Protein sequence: CASSSLTGVYEQYF.

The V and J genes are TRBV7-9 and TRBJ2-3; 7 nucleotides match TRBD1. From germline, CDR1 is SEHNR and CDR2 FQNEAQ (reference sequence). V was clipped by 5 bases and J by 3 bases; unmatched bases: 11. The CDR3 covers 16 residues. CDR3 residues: CASSPTPGTATDTQYF. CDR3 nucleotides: TGTGCCAGCAGCCCAACCCCCGGGACAGCGACAGATACGCAGTATTTT.

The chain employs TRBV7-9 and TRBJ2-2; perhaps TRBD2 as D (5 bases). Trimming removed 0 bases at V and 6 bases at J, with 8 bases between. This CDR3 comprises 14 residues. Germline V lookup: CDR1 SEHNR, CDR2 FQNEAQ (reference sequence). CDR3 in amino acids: CASSLASRAGELFF. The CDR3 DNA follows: TGTGCCAGCAGCTTAGCGTCGCGGGCCGGGGAGCTGTTTTTT.

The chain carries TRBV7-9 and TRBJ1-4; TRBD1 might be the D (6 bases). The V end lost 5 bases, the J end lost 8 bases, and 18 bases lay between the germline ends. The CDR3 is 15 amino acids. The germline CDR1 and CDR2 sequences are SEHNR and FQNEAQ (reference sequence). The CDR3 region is CASSPKLGAGEKLFF. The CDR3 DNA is TGTGCCAGCAGCCCGAAACTGGGGGCGGGGGAAAAACTGTTTTTT.

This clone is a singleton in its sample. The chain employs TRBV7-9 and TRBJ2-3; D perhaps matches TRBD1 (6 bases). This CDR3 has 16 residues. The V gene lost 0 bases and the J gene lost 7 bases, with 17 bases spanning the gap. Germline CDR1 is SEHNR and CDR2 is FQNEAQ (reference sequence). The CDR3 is CASSLAPLGTKNTQYF. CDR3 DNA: TGTGCCAGCAGCTTAGCGCCATTGGGGACAAAGAATACGCAGTATTTT.

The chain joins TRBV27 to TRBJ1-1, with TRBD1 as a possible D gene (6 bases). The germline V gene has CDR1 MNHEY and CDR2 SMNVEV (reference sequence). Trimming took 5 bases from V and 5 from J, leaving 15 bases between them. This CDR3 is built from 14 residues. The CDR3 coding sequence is TGTGCCAGCAGTCCCCTTGGGGGCGCGACTGAAGCTTTCTTT. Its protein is CASSPLGGATEAFF.

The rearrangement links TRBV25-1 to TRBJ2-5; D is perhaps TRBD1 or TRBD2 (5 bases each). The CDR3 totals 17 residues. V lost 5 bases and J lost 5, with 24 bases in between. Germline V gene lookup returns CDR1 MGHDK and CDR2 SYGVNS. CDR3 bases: TGTGCCAGCAGTCTGGGACGGAACACCCGTAACAGGGAGACCCAGTACTTC. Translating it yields CASSLGRNTRNRETQYF. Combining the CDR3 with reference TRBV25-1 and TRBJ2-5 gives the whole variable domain EADIYQTPRYLVIGTGKKITLECSQTMGHDKMYWYQQDPGMELHLIHYSYGVNSTEKGDLSSESTVSRIRTEHFPLTLESARPSHTSQYLCASSLGRNTRNRETQYFGPGTRLLVL.

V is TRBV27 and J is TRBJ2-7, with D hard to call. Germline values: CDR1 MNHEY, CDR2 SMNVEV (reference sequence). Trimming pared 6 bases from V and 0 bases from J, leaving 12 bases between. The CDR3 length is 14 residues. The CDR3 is CASRRGVSSYEQYF. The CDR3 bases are TGTGCCAGCAGGAGAGGCGTAAGCTCCTACGAGCAGTACTTC.

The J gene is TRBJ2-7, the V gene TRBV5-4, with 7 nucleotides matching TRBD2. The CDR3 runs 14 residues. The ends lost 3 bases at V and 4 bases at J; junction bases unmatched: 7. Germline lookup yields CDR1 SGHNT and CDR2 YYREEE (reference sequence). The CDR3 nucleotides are TGTGCCAGCAGCTCCCGATGGGGGGGTTACGAGCAGTACTTC. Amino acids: CASSSRWGGYEQYF.

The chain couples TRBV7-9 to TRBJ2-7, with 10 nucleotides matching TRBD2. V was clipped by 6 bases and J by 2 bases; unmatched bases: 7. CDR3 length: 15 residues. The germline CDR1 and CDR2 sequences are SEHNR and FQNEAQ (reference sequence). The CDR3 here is CASRSQSGRAYEQYF. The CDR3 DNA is TGTGCCAGCAGATCTCAGAGCGGGAGGGCCTACGAGCAGTACTTC.

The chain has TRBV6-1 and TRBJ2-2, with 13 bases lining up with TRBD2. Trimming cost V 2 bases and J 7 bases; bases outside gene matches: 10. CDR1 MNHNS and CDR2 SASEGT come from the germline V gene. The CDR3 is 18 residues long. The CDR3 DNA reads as TGTGCCAGCAGTGAAAGGGTGACTAGCGGGAGGAGTTTCGGGGAGCTGTTTTTT. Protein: CASSERVTSGRSFGELFF.

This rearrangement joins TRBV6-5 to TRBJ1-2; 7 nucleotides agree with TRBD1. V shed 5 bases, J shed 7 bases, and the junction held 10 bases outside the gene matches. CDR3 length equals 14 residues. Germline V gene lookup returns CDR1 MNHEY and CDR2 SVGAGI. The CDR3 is CASSKDRAGLGYTF. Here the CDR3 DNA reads TGTGCCAGCAGTAAAGACAGGGCGGGCCTTGGCTACACCTTC.

This CDR3 reads CASSFLGTGSYEQYF. In nucleotides, the CDR3 is TGTGCCAGCAGTTTTTTGGGGACAGGAAGCTACGAGCAGTACTTC. The chain links TRBV28 to TRBJ2-7; 8 bases agree with TRBD1. Losses at the gene ends were 3 bases for V and 3 bases for J; bases not matched to a gene: 7. Germline V gives CDR1 MDHEN, CDR2 SYDVKM. The length of the CDR3 is 15 residues.

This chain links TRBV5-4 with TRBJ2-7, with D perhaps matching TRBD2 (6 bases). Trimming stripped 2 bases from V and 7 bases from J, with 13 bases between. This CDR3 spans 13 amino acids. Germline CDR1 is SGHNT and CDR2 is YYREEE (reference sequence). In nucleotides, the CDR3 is TGTGCCAGCAGCTTCGGAGGGAGTTTTGAGCAGTACTTC. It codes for CASSFGGSFEQYF.

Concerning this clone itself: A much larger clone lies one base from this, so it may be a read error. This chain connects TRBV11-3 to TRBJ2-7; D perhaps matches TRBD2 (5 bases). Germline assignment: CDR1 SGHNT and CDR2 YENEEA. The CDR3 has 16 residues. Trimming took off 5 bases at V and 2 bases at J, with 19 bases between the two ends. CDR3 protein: CASSVDMVATAYEQYF. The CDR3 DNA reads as TGTGCCAGCAGCGTGGATATGGTAGCGACCGCCTACGAGCAGTACTTC.

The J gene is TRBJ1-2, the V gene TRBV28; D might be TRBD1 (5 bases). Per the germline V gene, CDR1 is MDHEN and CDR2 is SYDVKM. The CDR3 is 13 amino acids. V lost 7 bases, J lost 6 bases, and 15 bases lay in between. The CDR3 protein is CASTGGIGDGYTF. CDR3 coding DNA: TGTGCCAGCACCGGGGGGATTGGAGATGGCTACACCTTC.

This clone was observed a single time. CDR3 nucleotides: TGTGCCAGCAGCTTAGATCCCCTAGCGGGAGTTCTTGTCGGGGAGCTGTTTTTT. Translating gives CASSLDPLAGVLVGELFF. The V and J genes are TRBV11-2 and TRBJ2-2, with TRBD2 identical over 10 bases. J was trimmed by 7 bases and V by 0 bases; bases with no gene match: 11. The CDR3 loop spans 18 amino acids. CDR1 is SGHAT, CDR2 FQNNGV, per germline. Variable domain in full (rest from reference TRBV11-2 and TRBJ2-2): EAGVAQSPRYKIIEKRQSVAFWCNPISGHATLYWYQQILGQGPKLLIQFQNNGVVDDSQLPKDRFSAERLKGVDSTLKIQPAKLEDSAVYLCASSLDPLAGVLVGELFFGEGSRLTVL.